The 30 T cell receptor beta chains below come from one sample, sequenced in a study of cytomegalovirus exposure and HLA in healthy donors (dated by TCRdb to about 2017). Library generation was performed with the immunoSEQ multiplex PCR assay. The multiplex PCR relied on a mix of 60 forward primers for TCR Vbeta segments and 13 reverse primers for TCR Jbeta segments. TCRdb took over this immuneACCESS table, retaining in-frame rearrangements with V and J assigned. Such tables are incomplete; in checked studies, under half of the missing clones stem from an unresolved V gene, and the remainder is unexplained. The sample records some 140,000 clones, around three quarters of which are singletons. About 6.8% of the sample is held by the ten biggest clonotypes. The sequenced sample consisted of PBMCs. The receptors here all came from a man aged 40-50 years in good health and CMV-seropositive.

The chain has TRBV7-8 and TRBJ2-3; tentatively, D is TRBD2 (6 bases). The CDR3 spans 15 residues. V shed 5 bases and J shed 1 base, with 13 bases lying between them. Germline V gene sequence: CDR1 SGHVS, CDR2 FQNEAQ. The CDR3 loop reads CASSRSGLGTDTQYF. DNA for the CDR3: TGTGCCAGCAGCCGTAGCGGTTTGGGCACAGATACGCAGTATTTT.

The V call is TRBV5-1, the J call TRBJ1-2; D possibly corresponds to TRBD1 (6 bases). With 2 bases removed from V and 3 bases from J, the gap between germline ends came to 14 bases. The V gene's germline CDR1 is SGHRS and CDR2 YFSETQ. The CDR3 spans 15 residues. The CDR3 DNA reads TGCGCCAGCAGCTTTACACAGGGATCTTACTATGGCTACACCTTC. As protein: CASSFTQGSYYGYTF.

J is TRBJ1-6 and V is TRBV19; tentatively, D is TRBD1 (5 bases). The CDR3 sequence is 15 residues long. V dropped 3 bases and J dropped 5 bases, with 11 bases sitting between them. Germline CDR1 reads LNHDA; CDR2 reads SQIVND (reference sequence). The CDR3: CASSIGTVDNSPLHF. As DNA, the CDR3 is TGTGCCAGTAGTATCGGGACTGTCGATAATTCACCCCTCCACTTT.

This clone was seen a single time. The chain joins TRBV5-1 to TRBJ2-7; D is undetermined. This CDR3 is 12 amino acids long. V lost 3 bases and J 2 bases, leaving 6 bases between the germline ends. Germline lookup yields CDR1 SGHRS and CDR2 YFSETQ. The CDR3 nucleotides are TGCGCCAGCAGCTCGACAACCTACGAGCAGTACTTC. Its translation: CASSSTTYEQYF.

The rearrangement links TRBV5-1 to TRBJ2-2; D is perhaps TRBD2 (6 bases). Germline V gene sequence: CDR1 SGHRS, CDR2 YFSETQ. This CDR3 is built from 14 residues. Trimming took off 4 bases at V and 6 bases at J, with 13 bases between the two ends. CDR3 sequence reads: CASSPKTGAGELFF. The CDR3 nucleotides read TGCGCCAGCAGCCCCAAAACGGGGGCCGGGGAGCTGTTTTTT.

V is TRBV5-1 and J is TRBJ1-1, with 11 bases lining up with TRBD1. CDR3 length: 14 amino acids. Germline V gives CDR1 SGHRS, CDR2 YFSETQ. V trimming: 5 bases; J trimming: 4 bases; junction bases outside the gene matches: 4. CDR3 in DNA: TGCGCCAGCAGACAGGGACAGGGGGGCACTGAAGCTTTCTTT. It translates to CASRQGQGGTEAFF.

The chain recombines TRBV6-5 with TRBJ2-5, with a possible D match to TRBD1 (6 bases). The CDR3 extends over 13 amino acids. Germline V gene lookup returns CDR1 MNHEY and CDR2 SVGAGI. V was pared by 4 bases and J by 5 bases, with 11 bases between. Here the CDR3 DNA reads TGTGCCAGCAGTTTACCAGGGGCGGAGACCCAGTACTTC. As protein: CASSLPGAETQYF.

This clone was seen more than once but under ten times. V gene TRBV6-5 combines with J gene TRBJ2-7; 11 bases are a match to TRBD2. The junction had 0 bases not matched to a gene; V was cut back by 2 bases and J by 0 bases. The CDR3 contains 15 residues. Germline-derived CDR1 and CDR2 are MNHEY and SVGAGI. CDR3 in amino acids: CASSYGLAGSYEQYF. CDR3 DNA: TGTGCCAGCAGTTACGGACTAGCGGGCTCCTACGAGCAGTACTTC.

Here the CDR3 DNA reads TGTGCCTGGAGTGTAGGGGGGGCACCCTGGGAGACCCAGTACTTC. This codes for CAWSVGGAPWETQYF. The chain joins TRBV30 to TRBJ2-5; D is perhaps TRBD2 (7 bases). V was shortened by 0 bases and J by 5 bases, with 16 bases between the two germline ends. The CDR3 has 15 residues. The V gene's germline CDR1 is GTSNPN and CDR2 SVGIG (reference sequence). The whole variable domain, remainder taken from reference TRBV30 and TRBJ2-5, is SQTIHQWPATLVQPVGSPLSLECTVEGTSNPNLYWYRQAAGRGLQLLFYSVGIGQISSEVPQNLSASRPQDRQFILSSKKLLLSDSGFYLCAWSVGGAPWETQYFGPGTRLLVL.

The V gene is TRBV7-6, the J gene TRBJ1-1, with D hard to call. Germline loops: CDR1 SGHVS, CDR2 FNYEAQ. CDR3 length: 14 amino acids. Trimming took 4 bases from V and 4 from J, leaving 13 bases between them. This CDR3 is CASSSTDGVTEAFF. CDR3 nucleotide sequence: TGTGCCAGCAGCTCTACTGACGGGGTCACTGAAGCTTTCTTT.

V usage is TRBV6-1 and J usage is TRBJ2-1, with D possibly matching TRBD2 (7 bases). Per germline, CDR1 MNHNS and CDR2 SASEGT. V gave up 7 bases and J gave up 2 bases, with 15 bases separating them. The length of the CDR3 is 15 residues. CDR3 in DNA: TGTGCCAGCACCTGGTCGGGGGGCCCCTACAATGAGCAGTTCTTC. This gives the protein CASTWSGGPYNEQFF.

This sequence joins TRBV21-1 and TRBJ1-5. TRBV21-1 is tagged as a pseudogene. The CDR3 runs to 17 residues. The CDR3 DNA reads TGTGCCAGCAGCATGGAGAAATGGTTCGGGAGCAATCAGCCCCAGCATTTT. It encodes CASSMEKWFGSNQPQHF.

The rearrangement links TRBV2 to TRBJ2-7; 7 bases agree with TRBD1. CDR1 SNHLY and CDR2 FYNNEI come from the germline V gene. V trimming: 4 bases; J trimming: 2 bases; junction bases outside the gene matches: 2. The CDR3 totals 13 residues. The CDR3 DNA follows: TGTGCCAGCAGTGTGCAGGGGGCCTACGAGCAGTACTTC. Protein: CASSVQGAYEQYF. The whole variable domain, remainder taken from reference TRBV2 and TRBJ2-7, is EPEVTQTPSHQVTQMGQEVILRCVPISNHLYFYWYRQILGQKVEFLVSFYNNEISEKSEIFDDQFSVERPDGSNFTLKIRSTKLEDSAMYFCASSVQGAYEQYFGPGTRLTVT.

The V call is TRBV6-5, the J call TRBJ2-3; no clear D gene. Trimming left V 4 bases short and J 1 base short, with 6 bases between. The CDR3 length is 13 residues. Germline CDR1 and CDR2: MNHEY and SVGAGI. CDR3 DNA sequence: TGTGCCAGCAGTTCTCCCGGCACAGATACGCAGTATTTT. Amino acid sequence: CASSSPGTDTQYF.

The chain couples TRBV7-2 to TRBJ2-4; D might be TRBD2 (6 bases). Per the germline V gene, CDR1 is SGHTA and CDR2 is FQGNSA. The ends were cut back, 6 bases at V and 6 bases at J, with 18 bases in the middle. The CDR3 loop spans 15 amino acids. This chain's CDR3 is CASSYRTGGRNIQYF. The CDR3 nucleotides are TGTGCCAGCAGTTATCGCACCGGGGGACGAAACATTCAGTACTTC.

The chain combines TRBV27 with TRBJ2-1; 13 nucleotides align to TRBD2. Trimming removed 7 bases from V and 9 bases from J; junction bases left unmatched: 9. Germline lookup yields CDR1 MNHEY and CDR2 SMNVEV (reference sequence). The CDR3 totals 15 residues. In DNA form, the CDR3 reads TGTGCCAGCATTCAAGGACTAGCGGGAGCCGCTGAGCAGTTCTTC. Its protein product is CASIQGLAGAAEQFF.

This chain joins TRBV11-3 and TRBJ2-7, with D maybe TRBD1 (6 bases). The germline gives CDR1 SGHNT, CDR2 YENEEA. The CDR3 spans 14 residues. V was cut by 5 bases and J by 2 bases, with 13 bases left in between. The CDR3 protein is CASSIRGAAYEQYF. CDR3 DNA sequence: TGTGCCAGCAGCATCAGGGGCGCCGCCTACGAGCAGTACTTC.

The chain has TRBV6-1 and TRBJ1-6, with D perhaps TRBD1 (6 bases). Trimming pared 2 bases from V and 9 bases from J, leaving 11 bases between. The CDR3 spans 14 residues. Per germline, CDR1 MNHNS and CDR2 SASEGT. The CDR3 sequence is CASSETRGFSPLHF. The CDR3 coding sequence is TGTGCCAGCAGTGAAACAAGGGGGTTTTCACCCCTCCACTTT.

The chain joins TRBV6-4 to TRBJ1-5, with 8 nucleotides matching TRBD1. Germline V gene sequence: CDR1 MRHNA, CDR2 SNTAGT. The CDR3 consists of 13 residues. Trimming at V came to 4 bases and at J to 7 bases, leaving 3 bases not matched to a gene. CDR3 DNA: TGTGCCAGCAGTGTGGACAGGGAGCAGCCCCAGCATTTT. This translates into CASSVDREQPQHF.

This rearrangement joins TRBV5-1 to TRBJ2-1; D possibly corresponds to TRBD2 (6 bases). Germline CDR1 and CDR2: SGHRS and YFSETQ. This CDR3 has 14 amino acids. The V and J ends lost 6 bases and 0 bases respectively, with 10 bases between them. The CDR3: CASTGDGSYNEQFF. CDR3 DNA sequence: TGCGCCAGCACGGGGGATGGCTCCTACAATGAGCAGTTCTTC.

V and J are TRBV10-3 and TRBJ2-7; tentatively, D is TRBD2 (5 bases). The CDR3 covers 15 residues. Trimming left V 2 bases short and J 6 bases short, with 17 bases between. Germline V gives CDR1 ENHRY, CDR2 SYGVKD. The CDR3 DNA reads as TGTGCCATCAGTGAGGGGCGGGCTGCGGGCACCGAGCAGTACTTC. Encoded protein: CAISEGRAAGTEQYF.

This chain links TRBV18 with TRBJ2-3; TRBD2 agrees at 12 bases. Germline values: CDR1 KGHSH, CDR2 LQKENI. The CDR3 runs to 14 residues. V lost 2 bases to trimming and J lost 11 bases; unmatched junction nucleotides: 5. In nucleotides, the CDR3 is TGTGCCAGCTCACCAATGACTAGCGGGAGTGGGCAGTATTTT. This translates into CASSPMTSGSGQYF. Full variable domain (rest looked up from reference TRBV18 and TRBJ2-3): NAGVMQNPRHLVRRRGQEARLRCSPMKGHSHVYWYRQLPEEGLKFMVYLQKENIIDESGMPKERFSAEFPKEGPSILRIQQVVRGDSAAYFCASSPMTSGSGQYFGPGTRLTVL.

V is TRBV2 and J is TRBJ2-7, with a possible D match to TRBD2 (6 bases). The CDR3 totals 14 residues. Germline V gene sequence: CDR1 SNHLY, CDR2 FYNNEI. The ends were cut back, 5 bases at V and 3 bases at J, with 14 bases in the middle. CDR3 amino acids: CASSKPGTFYEQYF. CDR3 DNA: TGTGCCAGCAGTAAGCCCGGGACTTTCTACGAGCAGTACTTC.

Here the CDR3 DNA reads TGTGCCAGCAGTTTGGGACAATATAGCAATCAGCCCCAGCATTTT. Protein sequence: CASSLGQYSNQPQHF. The chain carries TRBV27 and TRBJ1-5, with a tentative D call TRBD1 (6 bases). V gave up 3 bases and J gave up 0 bases, with 9 bases separating them. CDR3 size: 15 residues. The germline gives CDR1 MNHEY, CDR2 SMNVEV (reference sequence).

This clone was detected ten times or more. V is TRBV7-9 and J is TRBJ2-7, with TRBD2 identical over 8 bases. This CDR3 is 13 amino acids long. The V gene end was trimmed by 8 bases and the J gene end by 5 bases; junction bases not matched to a gene: 8. Germline lookup yields CDR1 SEHNR and CDR2 FQNEAQ (reference sequence). Here the CDR3 reads CASGSRGGNEQYF. Here the CDR3 DNA reads TGTGCCAGCGGAAGTCGGGGGGGGAACGAGCAGTACTTC. Supplemented by reference TRBV7-9 and TRBJ2-7, the full variable domain reads DTGVSQNPRHKITKRGQNVTFRCDPISEHNRLYWYRQTLGQGPEFLTYFQNEAQLEKSRLLSDRFSAERPKGSFSTLEIQRTEQGDSAMYLCASGSRGGNEQYFGPGTRLTVT.

The chain couples TRBV5-6 to TRBJ2-7; 8 positions agree with TRBD2. The CDR3 has 15 amino acids. The V segment lost 5 bases and the J segment 0 bases; nucleotides outside the gene matches: 7. The germline gives CDR1 SGHDT, CDR2 YYEEEE. The CDR3 region is CASSVTSGSSYEQYF. The CDR3, as DNA: TGTGCCAGCAGTGTGACGAGCGGGAGCTCCTACGAGCAGTACTTC. Combining the CDR3 with reference TRBV5-6 and TRBJ2-7 gives the whole variable domain DAGVTQSPTHLIKTRGQQVTLRCSPKSGHDTVSWYQQALGQGPQFIFQYYEEEERQRGNFPDRFSGHQFPNYSSELNVNALLLGDSALYLCASSVTSGSSYEQYFGPGTRLTVT.

V usage is TRBV5-1 and J usage is TRBJ2-2; 7 bases align to TRBD2. Germline-derived CDR1 and CDR2 are SGHRS and YFSETQ. The ends lost 0 bases at V and 5 bases at J; junction bases unmatched: 4. This CDR3 is 15 amino acids long. The CDR3 region has the DNA TGCGCCAGCAGCTTGGCGGGAGGTGGAACCGGGGAGCTGTTTTTT. It is translated as CASSLAGGGTGELFF.

The CDR3: CASSSRAGGVTDTQYF. Written as DNA, the CDR3 is TGTGCCAGCAGCTCCCGAGCGGGAGGGGTCACAGATACGCAGTATTTT. This sequence joins TRBV7-9 and TRBJ2-3; TRBD2 matches 10 bases. V shed 4 bases and J 2 bases; nucleotides not matched to a gene: 6. Germline V gene sequence: CDR1 SEHNR, CDR2 FQNEAQ (reference sequence). This CDR3 is built from 16 residues.

This clone was counted only a few times. The chain has TRBV28 and TRBJ1-2, with D possibly being TRBD1 (5 bases). Between the trimmed V and J ends, which lost 6 bases and 3 bases, there was a span of 14 bases. This CDR3 is 14 amino acids long. Germline CDR1 and CDR2: MDHEN and SYDVKM. The CDR3 is CASSSHGGHYGYTF. CDR3 DNA sequence: TGTGCCAGCAGCTCTCACGGGGGACACTATGGCTACACCTTC.

There are a few counts of this clone. The rearrangement joins TRBV7-2 to TRBJ2-7; D unresolved. The germline V gene encodes CDR1 SGHTA and CDR2 FQGNSA. Trimming removed 5 bases at V and 2 bases at J, with 7 bases between. This CDR3 spans 12 amino acids. DNA for the CDR3: TGTGCCAGCAGCCTTGCTACCTACGAGCAGTACTTC. Its protein product is CASSLATYEQYF.